These 20 T cell receptor beta chains share one sample of origin, sequenced in a study of shared clonotypes between healthy human individuals. Here immunoSEQ multiplex PCR was the method, and the copy in TCRdb shows in-frame clones only, minus some. Among around 1,000,000 clones listed, 60% to 85% were seen once. Sequencing was performed on memory CD4+ T cells from PBMCs. Indicated subset: CD45RA-negative fraction. Receptors originate from a man aged 18-30 years in good health. Some clones in this sample may be carry-over from other donors' samples.

At least ten counts were recorded for this clone. The chain combines TRBV5-1 with TRBJ2-7; the D is unclear. V gave up 0 bases and J gave up 2 bases, with 12 bases separating them. Germline V lookup: CDR1 SGHRS, CDR2 YFSETQ. The CDR3 is 15 residues long. The CDR3 sequence is CASSLASGQAYEQYF. CDR3 DNA: TGCGCCAGCAGCTTGGCATCCGGGCAGGCCTACGAGCAGTACTTC. The whole variable domain, filled in from reference TRBV5-1 and TRBJ2-7, reads KAGVTQTPRYLIKTRGQQVTLSCSPISGHRSVSWYQQTPGQGLQFLFEYFSETQRNKGNFPGRFSGRQFSNSRSEMNVSTLELGDSALYLCASSLASGQAYEQYFGPGTRLTVT.

The V and J genes are TRBV7-8 and TRBJ2-4; no firm D call. Trimming removed 0 bases from V and 5 bases from J, with 5 bases in between. This CDR3 contains 13 residues. Germline V gives CDR1 SGHVS, CDR2 FQNEAQ. Here the CDR3 reads CASSLASENIQYF. The CDR3 nucleotides read TGTGCCAGCAGCTTAGCCTCCGAAAACATTCAGTACTTC.

The chain has TRBV29-1 and TRBJ2-5, with 8 bases aligning to TRBD1. The ends lost 5 bases at V and 2 bases at J; junction bases unmatched: 10. Germline V lookup: CDR1 SQVTM, CDR2 ANQGSEA. This CDR3 comprises 15 residues. The CDR3 protein is CSVPRTGTSQETQYF. The DNA of the CDR3 is TGCAGCGTTCCCCGGACAGGGACGTCACAAGAGACCCAGTACTTC.

The genes are TRBV5-1 and TRBJ2-1, with 12 bases lining up with TRBD2. The V gene's germline CDR1 is SGHRS and CDR2 YFSETQ. The CDR3 runs to 17 residues. V shed 0 bases, J shed 2 bases, and the junction held 3 bases outside the gene matches. Written as DNA, the CDR3 is TGCGCCAGCAGCTTGGGTCGGACTAGCGGGACCTACAATGAGCAGTTCTTC. Its translation: CASSLGRTSGTYNEQFF.

The table lists this clone with a count of one. The rearrangement joins TRBV11-3 to TRBJ2-1; D may be TRBD1 or TRBD2 (6 bases each). Trimming removed 1 base at V and 7 bases at J, with 14 bases between. Germline V CDR1 and CDR2: SGHNT, YENEEA. The CDR3 extends over 15 amino acids. CDR3 coding DNA: TGTGCCAGCAGCTTAGGCGGGATAAGGGGGAATGAGCAGTTCTTC. Amino acids: CASSLGGIRGNEQFF.

The chain carries TRBV6-5 and TRBJ2-1, with TRBD2 as a possible D gene (7 bases). V lost 0 bases to trimming and J lost 12 bases, with 9 bases between them. Germline CDR1 and CDR2: MNHEY and SVGAGI. CDR3 length: 12 residues. The CDR3 sequence: CASSYSRGRQFF. As DNA, the CDR3 is TGTGCCAGCAGTTACTCGCGGGGGCGGCAGTTCTTC.

The chain has TRBV30 and TRBJ2-7; D is tentatively TRBD1 or TRBD2 (5 bases each). V gave up 0 bases and J gave up 0 bases, with 12 bases separating them. This CDR3 is built from 15 residues. The germline V gene encodes CDR1 GTSNPN and CDR2 SVGIG (reference sequence). CDR3 in DNA: TGTGCCTGGAGTGTTGCCAGGGCGGGCTCCTACGAGCAGTACTTC. This sequence encodes CAWSVARAGSYEQYF.

This chain uses TRBV5-8 with TRBJ2-1, with D unresolved. Trimming shortened V by 3 bases and J by 0 bases, and 13 bases separated the two germline ends. Germline lookup yields CDR1 SGHTS and CDR2 YDEGEE. The length of the CDR3 is 16 residues. CDR3 region: CASSWGFVSSYNEQFF. DNA for the CDR3: TGTGCCAGCAGCTGGGGATTTGTAAGCTCCTACAATGAGCAGTTCTTC.

In this sample, this clone turned up once. The rearrangement links TRBV2 to TRBJ2-7, with 11 bases lining up with TRBD1. The germline V gene encodes CDR1 SNHLY and CDR2 FYNNEI. The J segment lost 6 bases and the V segment lost 6 bases, leaving 10 bases of the junction unmatched. The length of the CDR3 is 15 residues. The CDR3 sequence: CASSERTGGASEQYF. DNA of the CDR3: TGTGCCAGCAGCGAACGGACAGGGGGCGCGTCCGAGCAGTACTTC.

V gene TRBV5-8 combines with J gene TRBJ2-7; D might be TRBD2 (6 bases). The V gene's germline CDR1 is SGHTS and CDR2 YDEGEE. With 0 bases removed from V and 5 bases from J, the gap between germline ends came to 15 bases. The CDR3 contains 15 residues. The CDR3 nucleotides are TGTGCCAGCAGCTTGGGTTGGGGACTTCCCAACGAGCAGTACTTC. Its protein is CASSLGWGLPNEQYF.

This clone has a handful of counts. The chain has TRBV29-1 and TRBJ1-2, with TRBD1 matching over 8 bases. Germline V gene sequence: CDR1 SQVTM, CDR2 ANQGSEA. The length of the CDR3 is 12 residues. Trimming cost V 8 bases and J 8 bases; bases outside gene matches: 10. CDR3: CSTVQGGEGYTF. Here the CDR3 DNA reads TGCAGCACCGTACAGGGGGGAGAAGGCTACACCTTC.

This rearrangement joins TRBV2 to TRBJ2-2; D gene uncertain. The V end lost 7 bases, the J end lost 4 bases, and 16 bases lay between the germline ends. CDR1 SNHLY and CDR2 FYNNEI come from the germline V gene. The CDR3 is 15 residues long. For the CDR3, the DNA is TGTGCCAGCAATTGGGGTTCTCTTCCCACCGGGGAGCTGTTTTTT. Protein sequence: CASNWGSLPTGELFF.

The J gene is TRBJ1-1, the V gene TRBV7-2; weak D call: TRBD1 (6 bases). V was trimmed by 5 bases and J by 8 bases, leaving 15 bases between them. The CDR3 contains 13 residues. Germline lookup yields CDR1 SGHTA and CDR2 FQGNSA. The CDR3 sequence: CASSPNRVREAFF. Here the CDR3 DNA reads TGTGCCAGCAGCCCCAACAGGGTCCGGGAAGCTTTCTTT.

Remarks on this clone: A far larger clone is one base from this, pointing to a likely read error. This same CDR3 is encoded by further DNA sequences in the sample. The rearrangement joins TRBV4-1 to TRBJ2-7; D might be TRBD1 (5 bases). This CDR3 contains 13 residues. Germline CDR1 is MGHRA and CDR2 is YSYEKL. The CDR3 region is CASSQNWGDEQYF. The CDR3 nucleotides are TGCGCCAGCAGCCAAAACTGGGGCGACGAACAGTACTTC.

This clone has just a few counts. The V and J genes are TRBV15 and TRBJ2-7, with TRBD2 matching 9 bases. The V and J ends lost 0 bases and 1 base, in that order; junction bases with no gene match: 7. The CDR3 is 17 residues long. Germline V gene data show CDR1 as LNHNV and CDR2 as YYDKDF (reference sequence). This chain's CDR3 is CATSRDFSGGPSYEQYF. CDR3 sequence (DNA): TGTGCCACCAGCAGAGATTTTAGCGGGGGACCATCCTACGAGCAGTACTTC. Supplemented by reference TRBV15 and TRBJ2-7, the full variable domain reads DAMVIQNPRYQVTQFGKPVTLSCSQTLNHNVMYWYQQKSSQAPKLLFHYYDKDFNNEADTPDNFQSRRPNTSFCFLDIRSPGLGDTAMYLCATSRDFSGGPSYEQYFGPGTRLTVT.

This sequence joins TRBV4-1 and TRBJ2-5, with TRBD2 matching 7 bases. The CDR3 sequence is 15 residues long. Germline trimming cut 0 bases from V and 5 bases from J; bases unmatched to any gene: 6. Germline lookup yields CDR1 MGHRA and CDR2 YSYEKL. The CDR3 here is CASSQEAGRDETQYF. CDR3 DNA: TGCGCCAGCAGCCAAGAAGCAGGGAGGGATGAGACCCAGTACTTC.

The chain employs TRBV2 and TRBJ2-1; D remains ambiguous. The V and J ends lost 4 bases and 0 bases respectively, with 7 bases between them. Germline values: CDR1 SNHLY, CDR2 FYNNEI. CDR3 length: 14 amino acids. The CDR3 region has the DNA TGTGCCAGCAGTGTTGCGTACTCCTACAATGAGCAGTTCTTC. As protein: CASSVAYSYNEQFF. Using reference TRBV2 and TRBJ2-1 for the parts outside the CDR3, the full variable domain is EPEVTQTPSHQVTQMGQEVILRCVPISNHLYFYWYRQILGQKVEFLVSFYNNEISEKSEIFDDQFSVERPDGSNFTLKIRSTKLEDSAMYFCASSVAYSYNEQFFGPGTRLTVL.

J is TRBJ2-1 and V is TRBV11-3, with D possibly being TRBD2 (6 bases). Trimming removed 6 bases from V and 5 bases from J, with 14 bases in between. This CDR3 has 14 residues. Germline assignment: CDR1 SGHNT and CDR2 YENEEA. CDR3 residues: CASSGGNPNNEQFF. For the CDR3, the DNA is TGTGCCAGCAGTGGCGGGAATCCGAACAATGAGCAGTTCTTC.

CDR3 amino acids: CASSPPGRGYEQYF. CDR3 bases: TGTGCCAGCAGCCCGCCCGGGAGGGGTTATGAGCAGTACTTC. V and J are TRBV13 and TRBJ2-7, with TRBD2 matching over 8 bases. The CDR3 runs 14 residues. V shed 5 bases and J 7 bases; nucleotides not matched to a gene: 10. CDR1 and CDR2 (germline): PRHDT, FYEKMQ (reference sequence).

The chain recombines TRBV30 with TRBJ2-7; TRBD2 matches at 7 bases. Per germline, CDR1 GTSNPN and CDR2 SVGIG (reference sequence). The CDR3 loop spans 14 amino acids. The V and J ends lost 0 bases and 3 bases, in that order; junction bases with no gene match: 5. CDR3 protein: CAWSVGREFYEQYF. In DNA form, the CDR3 reads TGTGCCTGGAGTGTTGGGCGGGAGTTCTACGAGCAGTACTTC. Drawing the rest from reference TRBV30 and TRBJ2-7, the complete variable domain is SQTIHQWPATLVQPVGSPLSLECTVEGTSNPNLYWYRQAAGRGLQLLFYSVGIGQISSEVPQNLSASRPQDRQFILSSKKLLLSDSGFYLCAWSVGREFYEQYFGPGTRLTVT.